Below are 27 T cell receptor beta chains sequenced from a single sample in a study of blood T cells in healthy people across ages. A second PCR of roughly 7 to 11 cycles used a sample-barcoded 5' primer and a J-beta primer mix. TCRdb reprocessed the 5' RACE reads with MiXCR, giving one entry per CDR3 protein. The sample lists 1.2 million to 1.5 million distinct CDR3 sequences; 55% to 75% were seen once. The sample was blood. The receptor set was obtained from a young man in good health.

V is TRBV15 and J is TRBJ1-4; no clear D gene. Germline CDR1 and CDR2: LNHNV and YYDKDF (reference sequence). There are 15 residues in the CDR3. Trimming stripped 1 base from V and 3 bases from J, with 9 bases between. Written as DNA, the CDR3 is TGTGCCACCAGCAGAGCGGGGTCAGCTAATGAAAAACTGTTTTTT. This codes for CATSRAGSANEKLFF.

Only one count was recorded for this clonotype. The rearrangement uses TRBV15 and TRBJ2-7, with 8 bases matching TRBD2. This CDR3 has 14 residues. The germline V gene encodes CDR1 LNHNV and CDR2 YYDKDF (reference sequence). The V gene end was trimmed by 9 bases and the J gene end by 1 base; junction bases not matched to a gene: 8. The CDR3 loop reads CATKAGEQSYEQYF. As DNA, the CDR3 is TGTGCCACTAAAGCGGGAGAACAATCCTACGAGCAGTACTTC.

The chain carries TRBV6-6 and TRBJ2-2, with no clear D. V shed 5 bases and J shed 5 bases, with 9 bases lying between them. The CDR3 loop spans 13 amino acids. The germline V gene encodes CDR1 MNHNY and CDR2 SVGAGI (reference sequence). CDR3 DNA sequence: TGTGCCAGCAGTCCCTTTCGGACCGGGGAGCTGTTTTTT. This codes for CASSPFRTGELFF.

The V call is TRBV6-1, the J call TRBJ1-5; TRBD1 is a possible D gene (5 bases). CDR1 and CDR2 from the germline V gene are MNHNS and SASEGT. The CDR3 runs 14 residues. Trimming took 8 bases from V and 1 from J, leaving 12 bases between them. The DNA for the CDR3 is TGTGCCAGCGGAGGGGTGCTCAGCAATCAGCCCCAGCATTTT. Translation: CASGGVLSNQPQHF.

J is TRBJ2-3 and V is TRBV7-6; D perhaps matches TRBD2 (6 bases). Trimming shortened V by 1 base and J by 6 bases, and 14 bases separated the two germline ends. CDR1 is SGHVS and CDR2 is FNYEAQ in the germline V gene. The CDR3 is 15 amino acids. The DNA of the CDR3 is TGTGCCAGCAGCTTAGTGGCGGGGAAGCTGGATACGCAGTATTTT. Its translation: CASSLVAGKLDTQYF.

V is TRBV7-8 and J is TRBJ2-5, with 11 bases that match TRBD2. Per the germline V gene, CDR1 is SGHVS and CDR2 is FQNEAQ. There are 17 residues in the CDR3. With V trimmed by 0 bases and J by 1 base, 4 bases remained unmatched. The CDR3 nucleotides read TGTGCCAGCAGCTTAGCGGCCGGGACTAGCGGCCAAGAGACCCAGTACTTC. Amino acid sequence: CASSLAAGTSGQETQYF.

The chain links TRBV20-1 to TRBJ2-7, with D perhaps TRBD2 (6 bases). The CDR3 is 16 amino acids. The V end lost 1 base, the J end lost 0 bases, and 16 bases lay between the germline ends. Germline V CDR1 and CDR2: DFQATT, SNEGSKA (reference sequence). For the CDR3, the DNA is TGCAGTGCTAGAGCTAGACCGGGACTCAGCTCCTACGAGCAGTACTTC. This gives the protein CSARARPGLSSYEQYF.

CDR3 in DNA: TGCGCCAGCAGCCAGGGGGACAGGGGGCTATCCTACGAGCAGTACTTC. Its protein product is CASSQGDRGLSYEQYF. V is TRBV4-3 and J is TRBJ2-1; 12 bases are a match to TRBD1. Gene TRBJ2-7 matches the end of the DNA better, so the J call may be wrong. CDR1 and CDR2 (germline): LGHNA, YSLEER. The CDR3 runs 16 residues.

This clonotype was seen more than once but under ten times. The V and J genes are TRBV20-1 and TRBJ2-5, with a weak D call TRBD1 (5 bases). V lost 3 bases to trimming and J lost 7 bases, with 18 bases between them. CDR3 length: 14 amino acids. Germline V gives CDR1 DFQATT, CDR2 SNEGSKA (reference sequence). CDR3 protein: CSASWVGDQLTQYF. The DNA for the CDR3 is TGCAGTGCTAGTTGGGTAGGGGATCAGTTGACCCAGTACTTC.

The genes are TRBV20-1 and TRBJ2-5; 8 nucleotides match TRBD2. Germline trimming cut 6 bases from V and 4 bases from J; bases unmatched to any gene: 7. In germline, CDR1 is DFQATT, CDR2 SNEGSKA (reference sequence). The CDR3 loop spans 13 amino acids. The CDR3 here is CSAIPGGGETQYF. The CDR3, as DNA: TGCAGTGCAATCCCCGGGGGGGGAGAGACCCAGTACTTC.

The rearrangement uses TRBV20-1 and TRBJ2-5, with TRBD2 matching 8 bases. The germline CDR1 and CDR2 sequences are DFQATT and SNEGSKA (reference sequence). The CDR3 is made up of 15 amino acids. The CDR3 protein is CSGGSGASGEETQYF. The CDR3 DNA reads TGCAGCGGGGGTAGCGGGGCTAGCGGAGAAGAGACCCAGTACTTC.

This chain joins TRBV4-3 and TRBJ2-7; 9 bases agree with TRBD1. CDR3 length: 15 amino acids. Trimming took 1 base from V and 3 from J; bases not matched to a gene: 4. In germline, CDR1 is LGHNA, CDR2 YSLEER. CDR3 loop: CASSQGTGDFYEQYF. The CDR3 DNA sequence: TGCGCCAGCAGCCAAGGGACAGGGGATTTCTACGAGCAGTACTTC.

This clonotype was observed a handful of times. V and J are TRBV20-1 and TRBJ2-7; D is possibly TRBD1 (6 bases). With 3 bases removed from V and 2 bases from J, the gap between germline ends came to 11 bases. Germline CDR1 DFQATT, CDR2 SNEGSKA (reference sequence). The CDR3 has 13 residues. DNA for the CDR3: TGCAGTGCTAGTTGGGACACCGCCTACGAGCAGTACTTC. It yields the protein CSASWDTAYEQYF.

CDR3 loop: CASRRGEASTDTQYF. In nucleotides, the CDR3 is TGTGCCAGCAGAAGGGGGGAGGCTAGCACAGATACGCAGTATTTT. The rearrangement uses TRBV28 and TRBJ2-3; D is perhaps TRBD1 or TRBD2 (6 bases each). V was trimmed by 6 bases and J by 0 bases, leaving 13 bases between them. The CDR3 has 15 residues. CDR1 is MDHEN, CDR2 SYDVKM, per germline.

The rearrangement uses TRBV15 and TRBJ1-2; 7 bases agree with TRBD1. Germline V gene lookup returns CDR1 LNHNV and CDR2 YYDKDF (reference sequence). This CDR3 has 14 amino acids. V was pared by 0 bases and J by 6 bases, with 4 bases of the junction left unmatched. CDR3 bases: TGTGCCACCAGCAGAGAGGGACAGCTGAATGGCTACACCTTC. It yields the protein CATSREGQLNGYTF.

The chain uses TRBV10-3 and TRBJ2-7; TRBD1 is a possible D gene (6 bases). CDR1 and CDR2 from the germline V gene are ENHRY and SYGVKD. V was shortened by 6 bases and J by 2 bases, with 11 bases between the two germline ends. The CDR3 sequence is 13 residues long. For the CDR3, the DNA is TGTGCCATCAGCGACAGGAGCGCCTACGAGCAGTACTTC. Its protein is CAISDRSAYEQYF.

In this sample, this clonotype turned up many times. The chain links TRBV7-2 to TRBJ2-7, with a tentative D call TRBD1 (6 bases). Germline values: CDR1 SGHTA, CDR2 FQGNSA. The CDR3 consists of 14 residues. V was pared by 0 bases and J by 2 bases, with 8 bases between. The CDR3 protein is CASSLAAGAYEQYF. The DNA for the CDR3 is TGTGCCAGCAGCTTAGCGGCAGGGGCCTACGAGCAGTACTTC.

V gene TRBV4-3 combines with J gene TRBJ1-4, with a tentative D call TRBD1 (5 bases). This CDR3 has 14 amino acids. In germline, CDR1 is LGHNA, CDR2 YSLEER. Trimming removed 4 bases from V and 7 bases from J, with 13 bases in between. DNA for the CDR3: TGCGCCAGCAGCCGGGAGGACGGGGGTGAAAAACTGTTTTTT. Translating it yields CASSREDGGEKLFF.

The chain couples TRBV27 to TRBJ1-5, with TRBD1 as a possible D gene (5 bases). The CDR3 is 14 amino acids. Per germline, CDR1 MNHEY and CDR2 SMNVEV (reference sequence). V was clipped by 10 bases and J by 11 bases, with 24 bases between them. CDR3 nucleotide sequence: TGTGCCACCCGATCCCCAGGGAGGGGTTCGTCCCAGCATTTT. Protein product: CATRSPGRGSSQHF.

This chain links TRBV7-2 with TRBJ1-5, with 7 bases that match TRBD1. Trimming at V came to 3 bases and at J to 0 bases, leaving 2 bases not matched to a gene. CDR3 length equals 15 residues. Germline V gene sequence: CDR1 SGHTA, CDR2 FQGNSA. CDR3 DNA: TGTGCCAGCAGCTTTCACAGGGGTAGCAATCAGCCCCAGCATTTT. This translates into CASSFHRGSNQPQHF.

As DNA, the CDR3 is TGTGCCAGCAGTGCAACAGGGAAACTCTATGGCTACACCTTC. It is translated as CASSATGKLYGYTF. This chain links TRBV25-1 with TRBJ1-2; D possibly corresponds to TRBD1 (6 bases). The V end lost 4 bases, the J end lost 4 bases, and 13 bases lay between the germline ends. Germline V gives CDR1 MGHDK, CDR2 SYGVNS. The CDR3 is 14 amino acids.

This sequence joins TRBV29-1 and TRBJ2-7; a possible D gene is TRBD1 (6 bases). V lost 7 bases and J lost 2, with 15 bases in between. This CDR3 spans 13 amino acids. Germline lookup yields CDR1 SQVTM and CDR2 ANQGSEA. CDR3 region: CSGVGAGTYEQYF. In nucleotides, the CDR3 is TGCAGCGGTGTGGGGGCAGGGACCTACGAGCAGTACTTC.

The chain links TRBV28 to TRBJ1-5, with 7 nucleotides matching TRBD1. The CDR3 contains 15 residues. Germline V lookup: CDR1 MDHEN, CDR2 SYDVKM. J gave up 7 bases and V 3 bases, and 9 bases lay outside the gene matches. The CDR3 DNA is TGTGCCAGCAGTTTGGAACCAAGAGGGGGCCAGCCCCAGCATTTT. This codes for CASSLEPRGGQPQHF.

This clonotype was seen once. The CDR3 is CASSVGTGAEKLFF. The CDR3 DNA reads as TGTGCCAGCAGCGTGGGGACTGGGGCCGAAAAACTGTTTTTT. V usage is TRBV9 and J usage is TRBJ1-4; D is perhaps TRBD1 (5 bases). V was trimmed by 2 bases and J by 8 bases, leaving 13 bases between them. CDR3 length: 14 residues. Looked up from germline, CDR1 is SGDLS and CDR2 is YYNGEE.

The chain uses TRBV27 and TRBJ2-5, with 8 bases fitting TRBD2. Germline V CDR1 and CDR2: MNHEY, SMNVEV (reference sequence). V was clipped by 2 bases and J by 4 bases; unmatched bases: 9. The CDR3 consists of 16 residues. The CDR3 nucleotides read TGTGCCAGCAGTTTAGTAGCGGGGATGGGGCGAGAGACCCAGTACTTC. Protein: CASSLVAGMGRETQYF.

The V call is TRBV29-1, the J call TRBJ1-3; a possible D gene is TRBD1 (5 bases). Trimming removed 4 bases from V and 0 bases from J, with 22 bases in between. In germline, CDR1 is SQVTM, CDR2 ANQGSEA. The CDR3 is 18 residues long. The CDR3 DNA follows: TGCAGCGTTGCGGTGGGACTGGGAGGTCAAATCTCTGGAAACACCATATATTTT. This translates into CSVAVGLGGQISGNTIYF.

The V and J genes are TRBV2 and TRBJ2-1, with D unresolved. The CDR3 consists of 14 residues. Trimming pared 7 bases from V and 0 bases from J, leaving 10 bases between. Germline V gene lookup returns CDR1 SNHLY and CDR2 FYNNEI. The DNA of the CDR3 is TGTGCCAGCATGCCCACGATCTCCTACAATGAGCAGTTCTTC. It is translated as CASMPTISYNEQFF.